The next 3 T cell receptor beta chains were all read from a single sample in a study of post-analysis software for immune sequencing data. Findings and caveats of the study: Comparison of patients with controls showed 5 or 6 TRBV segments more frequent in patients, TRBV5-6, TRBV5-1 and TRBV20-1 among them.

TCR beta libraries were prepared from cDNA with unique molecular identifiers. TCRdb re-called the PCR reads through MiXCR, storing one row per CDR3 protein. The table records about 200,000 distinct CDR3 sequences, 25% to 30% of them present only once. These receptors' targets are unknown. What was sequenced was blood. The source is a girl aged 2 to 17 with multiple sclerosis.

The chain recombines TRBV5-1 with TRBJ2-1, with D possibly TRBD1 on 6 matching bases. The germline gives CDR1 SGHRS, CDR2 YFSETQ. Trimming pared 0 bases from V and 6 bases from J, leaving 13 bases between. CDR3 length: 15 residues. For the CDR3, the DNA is TGCGCCAGCAGCTTGGGGTCAGGGGATGGCAATGAGCAGTTCTTC. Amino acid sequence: CASSLGSGDGNEQFF.

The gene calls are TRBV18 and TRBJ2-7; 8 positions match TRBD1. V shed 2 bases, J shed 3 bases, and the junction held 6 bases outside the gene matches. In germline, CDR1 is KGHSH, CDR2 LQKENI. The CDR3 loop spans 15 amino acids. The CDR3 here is CASSPGWTGNYEQYF. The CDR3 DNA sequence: TGTGCCAGCTCACCAGGATGGACAGGGAACTACGAGCAGTACTTC.

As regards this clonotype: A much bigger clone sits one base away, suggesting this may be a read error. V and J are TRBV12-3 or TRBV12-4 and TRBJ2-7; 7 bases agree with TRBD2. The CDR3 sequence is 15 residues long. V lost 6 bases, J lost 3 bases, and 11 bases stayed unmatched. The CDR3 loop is CASRAAEGGCYEQYF. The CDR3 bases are TGTGCCAGCAGGGCCGCCGAGGGAGGGTGCTACGAGCAGTACTTC.